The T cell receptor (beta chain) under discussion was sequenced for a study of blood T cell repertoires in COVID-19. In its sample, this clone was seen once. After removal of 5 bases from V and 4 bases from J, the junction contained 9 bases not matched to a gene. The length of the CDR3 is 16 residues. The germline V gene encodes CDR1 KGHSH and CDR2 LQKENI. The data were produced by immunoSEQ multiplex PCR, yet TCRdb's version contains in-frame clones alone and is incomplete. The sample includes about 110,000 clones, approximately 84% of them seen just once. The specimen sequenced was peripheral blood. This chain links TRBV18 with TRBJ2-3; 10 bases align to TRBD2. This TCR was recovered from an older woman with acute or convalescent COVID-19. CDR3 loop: CASSSTSGAYADTQYF. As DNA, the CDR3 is TGTGCCAGCTCAAGTACTAGCGGGGCGTACGCAGATACGCAGTATTTT. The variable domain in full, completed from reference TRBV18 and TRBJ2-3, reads NAGVMQNPRHLVRRRGQEARLRCSPMKGHSHVYWYRQLPEEGLKFMVYLQKENIIDESGMPKERFSAEFPKEGPSILRIQQVVRGDSAAYFCASSSTSGAYADTQYFGPGTRLTVL.